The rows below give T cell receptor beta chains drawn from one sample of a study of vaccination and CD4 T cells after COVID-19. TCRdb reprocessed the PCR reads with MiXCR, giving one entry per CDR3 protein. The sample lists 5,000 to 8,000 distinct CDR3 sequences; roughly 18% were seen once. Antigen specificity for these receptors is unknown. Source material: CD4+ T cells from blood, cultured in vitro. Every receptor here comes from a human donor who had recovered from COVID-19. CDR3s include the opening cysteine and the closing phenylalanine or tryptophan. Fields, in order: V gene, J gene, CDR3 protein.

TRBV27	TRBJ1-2	CASSSTGYKHGYTF
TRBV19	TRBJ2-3	CASRPPSPSTDTQYF
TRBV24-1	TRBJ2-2	CATSDAARVRSTGELFF
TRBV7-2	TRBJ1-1	CASSSQGSAFF
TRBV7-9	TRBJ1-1	CASSLAQGARAFF
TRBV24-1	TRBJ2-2	CATSDATGTEGGELFF
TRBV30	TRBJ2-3	CAWRRGLATDTQYF
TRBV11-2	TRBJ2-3	CASSLGTSGGDTQYF
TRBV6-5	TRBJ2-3	CASSSGGSTDTQYF
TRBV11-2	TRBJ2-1	CASRLSPGASYNEQFF
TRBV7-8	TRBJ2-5	CASSLKETQYF
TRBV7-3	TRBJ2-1	CASSLNRQDEQFF
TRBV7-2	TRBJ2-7	CASSLEQNSYEQYF
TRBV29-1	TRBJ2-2	CSVVRDRTGELFF
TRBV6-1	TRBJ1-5	CASSEPRDGLGPQHF
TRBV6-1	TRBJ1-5	CASRGAIRSSQPQHF
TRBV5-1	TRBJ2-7	CASSLEPAAYEQYF
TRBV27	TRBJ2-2	CASSLFGTGADTGELFF
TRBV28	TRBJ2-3	CASSTATDTQYF
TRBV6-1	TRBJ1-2	CASSQGGNGYTF
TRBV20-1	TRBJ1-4	CSAPGRVGEKLFF
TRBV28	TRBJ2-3	CASSLAGPRTDTQYF
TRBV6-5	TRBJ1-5	CASSYGQGPPPQHF
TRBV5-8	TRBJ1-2	CASSLSPGHFNYGYTF
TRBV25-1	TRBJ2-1	CASSESTAPMGNEQFF
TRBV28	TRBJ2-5	CASSLREQETQYF
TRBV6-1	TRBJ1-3	CASSLTGAGNTIYF
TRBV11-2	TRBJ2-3	CASSLGGGGTDTQYF
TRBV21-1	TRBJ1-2	CANSTRTGAMRYTF
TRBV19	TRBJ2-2	CASSTTGGRTGELFF
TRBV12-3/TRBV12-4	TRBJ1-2	CASSLKVNHGYTF
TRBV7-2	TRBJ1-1	CASSTPGYRTEAFF
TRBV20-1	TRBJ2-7	CSARDPSGSDTYEQYF
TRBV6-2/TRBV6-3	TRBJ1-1	CASSYSGQGVVNTEAFF
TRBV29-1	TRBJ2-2	CSVELAFTGELFF
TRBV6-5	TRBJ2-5	CASSLYGLAGAETQYF
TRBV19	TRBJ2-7	CASSTWDYSYEQYF
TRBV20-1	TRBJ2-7	CSASDQDKGYEQYF
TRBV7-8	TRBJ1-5	CASSPGRRRSMGQPQHF
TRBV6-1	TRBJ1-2	CASTPGQGGRGYTF
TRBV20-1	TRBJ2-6	CSAMGLGANVLTF
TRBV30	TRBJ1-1	CAWRREGGTEAFF
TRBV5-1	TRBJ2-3	CASSLEDRATDTQYF